These 24 T cell receptor beta chains share one sample of origin, sequenced in a study of blood T cells in healthy people across ages. Combining a sample-barcoded 5' primer with a J-beta primer mix, a second PCR ran for roughly 6 to 11 cycles. One entry per CDR3 protein, called by TCRdb with MiXCR from the 5' RACE reads. The sample has about 1.5 million distinct CDR3 sequences; 35% to 45% are singletons. Sequencing input: blood. Every receptor here comes from a woman aged 18-29 years in good health.

This clonotype was seen a few times. The rearrangement uses TRBV6-2 or TRBV6-3 and TRBJ2-1; 14 bases fit TRBD2. CDR1 and CDR2 (germline): MNHEY, SVGEGT. V lost 4 bases, J lost 0 bases, and 8 bases stayed unmatched. There are 19 residues in the CDR3. The DNA of the CDR3 is TGTGCCAGCAGTTCCCCCAGGACTAGCGGGAGGAGCTCCTACAATGAGCAGTTCTTC. Its translation is CASSSPRTSGRSSYNEQFF.

In the case of this clonotype: No conserved phenylalanine or tryptophan ends this CDR3, so it is likely a read error. This chain joins TRBV30 and TRBJ2-1, with D tentatively TRBD2 (6 bases). The CDR3 length is 14 residues. The V gene's germline CDR1 is GTSNPN and CDR2 SVGIG (reference sequence). Trimming left V 3 bases short and J 4 bases short, with 13 bases between. CDR3 loop: CAWSLASVYNEQFL. CDR3 nucleotides: TGTGCCTGGAGCCTGGCTAGCGTGTACAATGAGCAGTTCCTC.

This clonotype has a handful of counts. This rearrangement joins TRBV5-1 to TRBJ1-4; no definite D call. CDR1 is SGHRS and CDR2 is YFSETQ in the germline V gene. With 4 bases removed from V and 7 bases from J, the gap between germline ends came to 14 bases. The CDR3 extends over 14 amino acids. The CDR3 nucleotides are TGCGCCAGCAGCCAAGACCAATTAGGTGAAAAACTGTTTTTT. This codes for CASSQDQLGEKLFF.

The CDR3 region has the DNA TGTGCCAGCAGCAGACAGGGGGGAAACTTCGAGCAGTACTTC. Its protein is CASSRQGGNFEQYF. The V gene is TRBV6-6, the J gene TRBJ2-7, with 9 bases lining up with TRBD1. J was trimmed by 6 bases and V by 6 bases; bases with no gene match: 9. The CDR3 covers 14 residues. Germline V gene sequence: CDR1 MNHNY, CDR2 SVGAGI (reference sequence).

This clonotype came up a few times. The genes are TRBV12-3 or TRBV12-4 and TRBJ1-2, with 10 positions matching TRBD1. The CDR3 is made up of 18 amino acids. Trimming cost V 2 bases and J 0 bases; bases outside gene matches: 9. CDR3 DNA: TGTGCCAGCAGTTTAAGGGGAGACAGGGGGCTGCCTAACTATGGCTACACCTTC. Translation: CASSLRGDRGLPNYGYTF.

This chain uses TRBV18 with TRBJ1-1; possible D gene TRBD1, 6 bases. Germline CDR1 KGHSH, CDR2 LQKENI. V gave up 6 bases and J gave up 0 bases, with 20 bases separating them. The CDR3 consists of 17 residues. The CDR3 region has the DNA TGTGCCAGCTCCCGCGGGGGGCAGGGGAAAATGAACACTGAAGCTTTCTTT. Translated, it gives CASSRGGQGKMNTEAFF.

This clonotype appeared many times. The chain combines TRBV9 with TRBJ2-3, with D perhaps matching TRBD1 (6 bases). CDR3 size: 13 residues. Trimming shortened V by 4 bases and J by 2 bases, and 8 bases separated the two germline ends. Germline CDR1 SGDLS, CDR2 YYNGEE. The CDR3 DNA sequence: TGTGCCAGCAGCCGACAGGCCACAGATACGCAGTATTTT. Protein sequence: CASSRQATDTQYF.

This clonotype has a single count. The junction and the germline gene differ at one end; a read error may be behind it. V is TRBV3-1 and J is TRBJ1-1; 7 bases are shared with TRBD1. The CDR3 loop spans 15 amino acids. Germline CDR1 and CDR2: LGHDT and YNNKEL (reference sequence). The CDR3 spells CASSQGTGVKTEAFF. DNA for the CDR3: TGTGCCAGCAGCCAAGGGACAGGAGTGAAAACTGAAGCTTTCTTT.

This chain links TRBV7-9 with TRBJ1-2, with TRBD1 matching over 8 bases. Germline CDR1 reads SEHNR; CDR2 reads FQNEAQ (reference sequence). Trimming took 5 bases from V and 6 from J; bases not matched to a gene: 2. The CDR3 contains 12 residues. CDR3 DNA sequence: TGTGCCAGCAGCCAGGGGGCTAATGGCTACACCTTC. Translation: CASSQGANGYTF.

V gene TRBV20-1 combines with J gene TRBJ1-1, with D unresolved. Between the trimmed V and J ends, which lost 0 bases and 5 bases, there was a span of 19 bases. Per the germline V gene, CDR1 is DFQATT and CDR2 is SNEGSKA (reference sequence). This CDR3 contains 16 residues. The CDR3 DNA reads as TGCAGTGCTAGAGATCCGTCAAGGCGAAGGATAACTGAAGCTTTCTTT. Protein product: CSARDPSRRRITEAFF.

This clonotype was counted a single time. The genes are TRBV5-1 and TRBJ1-1; D unresolved. The CDR3 contains 14 residues. Trimming cost V 2 bases and J 2 bases, with 10 bases left between them. The V gene's germline CDR1 is SGHRS and CDR2 YFSETQ. CDR3 DNA: TGCGCCAGCAGCTTCGGTTCAATCAACACTGAAGCTTTCTTT. This codes for CASSFGSINTEAFF. Variable domain in full (rest from reference TRBV5-1 and TRBJ1-1): KAGVTQTPRYLIKTRGQQVTLSCSPISGHRSVSWYQQTPGQGLQFLFEYFSETQRNKGNFPGRFSGRQFSNSRSEMNVSTLELGDSALYLCASSFGSINTEAFFGQGTRLTVV.

V usage is TRBV6-2 or TRBV6-3 and J usage is TRBJ2-2, with D maybe TRBD1 (7 bases). This CDR3 comprises 17 residues. With 2 bases removed from V and 0 bases from J, the gap between germline ends came to 13 bases. The germline CDR1 and CDR2 sequences are MNHEY and SVGEGT. CDR3 region: CASSYAGGGPNTGELFF. CDR3 DNA sequence: TGTGCCAGCAGTTACGCCGGAGGGGGCCCGAACACCGGGGAGCTGTTTTTT.

In this sample, this clonotype turned up a few times. V gene TRBV21-1 combines with J gene TRBJ1-2; the D segment call TRBD1 is taken from the table without a DNA check. TRBV21-1 is labeled a pseudogene. The CDR3 is 15 amino acids. In nucleotides, the CDR3 is TGTGCCAGCAGCAAAGACAGGGGAGCTAACTATGGCTACACCTTC. Residues: CASSKDRGANYGYTF.

The chain uses TRBV5-6 and TRBJ2-1; D gene uncertain. Trimming pared 3 bases from V and 0 bases from J, leaving 10 bases between. The CDR3 sequence is 15 residues long. Germline lookup yields CDR1 SGHDT and CDR2 YYEEEE. The chain's CDR3 is CASSSPTRSYNEQFF. In DNA, the CDR3 is TGTGCCAGCAGCTCACCTACGCGCTCCTACAATGAGCAGTTCTTC.

This clonotype came up a few times. The chain employs TRBV28 and TRBJ2-5, with D perhaps TRBD1 or TRBD2 (5 bases each). Trimming pared 5 bases from V and 4 bases from J, leaving 8 bases between. This CDR3 has 12 amino acids. Germline values: CDR1 MDHEN, CDR2 SYDVKM. The CDR3 is CASSGTLETQYF. The CDR3 DNA is TGTGCCAGCAGTGGGACCCTAGAGACCCAGTACTTC.

This sequence joins TRBV15 and TRBJ2-1, with 14 bases matching TRBD2. The germline gives CDR1 LNHNV, CDR2 YYDKDF (reference sequence). The CDR3 extends over 19 amino acids. V trimming: 5 bases; J trimming: 0 bases; junction bases outside the gene matches: 9. The CDR3 nucleotides are TGTGCCACCAGCGCTTCCCGGACTAGCGGGGGGAGCTCCTACAATGAGCAGTTCTTC. Translating gives CATSASRTSGGSSYNEQFF.

V gene TRBV30 combines with J gene TRBJ1-1; D not resolved. V shed 4 bases and J shed 2 bases, with 8 bases lying between them. The CDR3 extends over 12 amino acids. Germline values: CDR1 GTSNPN, CDR2 SVGIG (reference sequence). The CDR3 spells CAWTGLNTEAFF. The CDR3 DNA follows: TGTGCCTGGACGGGGTTAAACACTGAAGCTTTCTTT.

The gene calls are TRBV6-2 or TRBV6-3 and TRBJ1-5; possibly TRBD1 for D (6 bases). CDR1 is MNHEY, CDR2 SVGEGT, per germline. Deletions cut 0 bases from V and 3 bases from J, with 15 bases between. This CDR3 contains 17 residues. CDR3 amino acids: CASSYSIAGHSNQPQHF. CDR3 nucleotide sequence: TGTGCCAGCAGTTACTCGATTGCGGGACATTCCAATCAGCCCCAGCATTTT.

This clonotype was counted a single time. The V call is TRBV11-1, the J call TRBJ2-5, with D unclear. Germline lookup yields CDR1 SGHAT and CDR2 FQDESV (reference sequence). Trimming took off 3 bases at V and 2 bases at J, with 13 bases between the two ends. The length of the CDR3 is 15 residues. DNA for the CDR3: TGTGCCAGCAGCTTTCAACGACCCCCGCAAGAGACCCAGTACTTC. It specifies CASSFQRPPQETQYF.

The chain has TRBV27 and TRBJ2-4, with D perhaps TRBD2 (6 bases). CDR1 is MNHEY and CDR2 is SMNVEV in the germline V gene (reference sequence). The CDR3 covers 17 residues. The V and J ends lost 4 bases and 0 bases respectively, with 16 bases between them. The CDR3, as DNA: TGTGCCAGCAGTTCATCTAGCGAGTTCCTAGCCAAAAACATTCAGTACTTC. The encoded protein is CASSSSSEFLAKNIQYF.

The rearrangement uses TRBV12-3 or TRBV12-4 and TRBJ2-3, with D maybe TRBD2 (5 bases). The CDR3 spans 16 residues. V was cut by 5 bases and J by 4 bases, with 19 bases left in between. The CDR3 loop is CASSPDLRTEADTQYF. The CDR3 DNA follows: TGTGCCAGCAGTCCAGACCTTAGGACTGAAGCAGATACGCAGTATTTT.

This clonotype was detected a few times. The rearrangement uses TRBV12-3 or TRBV12-4 and TRBJ2-1; maybe TRBD2 (6 bases). CDR3 length equals 13 residues. V shed 6 bases and J shed 6 bases, with 12 bases lying between them. CDR3 sequence reads: CASREVAANEQFF. Here the CDR3 DNA reads TGTGCCAGCAGGGAGGTAGCGGCCAATGAGCAGTTCTTC.

This sequence joins TRBV11-3 and TRBJ1-1; the D is unclear. Trimming stripped 1 base from V and 4 bases from J, with 10 bases between. The CDR3 has 14 amino acids. Germline lookup yields CDR1 SGHNT and CDR2 YENEEA. The CDR3 loop reads CASSLGEGATEAFF. The CDR3, as DNA: TGTGCCAGCAGCTTAGGAGAGGGAGCCACTGAAGCTTTCTTT.

This chain links TRBV28 with TRBJ2-1; D is unclear. The CDR3 loop spans 11 amino acids. CDR1 MDHEN and CDR2 SYDVKM come from the germline V gene. Trimming took 7 bases from V and 7 from J, leaving 8 bases between them. Here the CDR3 DNA reads TGTGCCAGCATGGTCCGGAATGAGCAGTTCTTC. Encoded protein: CASMVRNEQFF. The full variable domain, its missing parts supplied by reference TRBV28 and TRBJ2-1, is DVKVTQSSRYLVKRTGEKVFLECVQDMDHENMFWYRQDPGLGLRLIYFSYDVKMKEKGDIPEGYSVSREKKERFSLILESASTNQTSMYLCASMVRNEQFFGPGTRLTVL.